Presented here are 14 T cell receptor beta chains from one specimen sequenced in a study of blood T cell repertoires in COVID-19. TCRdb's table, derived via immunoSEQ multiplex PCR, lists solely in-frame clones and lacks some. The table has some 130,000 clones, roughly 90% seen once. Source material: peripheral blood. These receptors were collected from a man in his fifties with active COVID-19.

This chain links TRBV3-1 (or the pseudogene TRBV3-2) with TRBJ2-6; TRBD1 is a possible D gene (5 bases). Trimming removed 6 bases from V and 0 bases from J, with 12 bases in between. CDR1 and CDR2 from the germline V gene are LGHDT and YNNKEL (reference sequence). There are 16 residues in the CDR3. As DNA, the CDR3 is TGTGCCAGCAGGAACGACAGAGTCTCTGGGGCCAACGTCCTGACTTTC. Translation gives CASRNDRVSGANVLTF.

The CDR3 spells CASSLSREKGSGLTGELFF. CDR3 nucleotide sequence: TGTGCCAGCAGCTTATCCCGGGAAAAAGGGTCAGGACTTACCGGGGAGCTGTTTTTT. This chain uses TRBV7-9 with TRBJ2-2; maybe TRBD2 (5 bases). This CDR3 contains 19 residues. V gave up 2 bases and J gave up 5 bases, with 24 bases separating them. Germline CDR1 SEHNR, CDR2 FQNEAQ (reference sequence).

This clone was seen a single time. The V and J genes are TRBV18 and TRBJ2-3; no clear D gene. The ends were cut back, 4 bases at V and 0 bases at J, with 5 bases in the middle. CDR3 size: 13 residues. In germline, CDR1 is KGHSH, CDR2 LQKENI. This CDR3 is CASSLSSTDTQYF. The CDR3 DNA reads TGTGCCAGCTCACTTTCTAGCACAGATACGCAGTATTTT.

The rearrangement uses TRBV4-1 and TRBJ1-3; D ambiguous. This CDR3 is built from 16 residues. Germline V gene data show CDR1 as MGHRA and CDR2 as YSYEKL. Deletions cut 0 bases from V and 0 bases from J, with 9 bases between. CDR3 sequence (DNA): TGCGCCAGCAGCCAAGATCGGAGTTTCTCTGGAAACACCATATATTTT. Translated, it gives CASSQDRSFSGNTIYF.

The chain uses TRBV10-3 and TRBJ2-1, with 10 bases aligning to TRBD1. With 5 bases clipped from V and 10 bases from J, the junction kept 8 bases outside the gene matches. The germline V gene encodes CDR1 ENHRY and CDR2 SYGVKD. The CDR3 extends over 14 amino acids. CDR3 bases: TGTGCCATCAGTATCGGGACAGGGGCCCTAGAGCAGTTCTTC. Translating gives CAISIGTGALEQFF.

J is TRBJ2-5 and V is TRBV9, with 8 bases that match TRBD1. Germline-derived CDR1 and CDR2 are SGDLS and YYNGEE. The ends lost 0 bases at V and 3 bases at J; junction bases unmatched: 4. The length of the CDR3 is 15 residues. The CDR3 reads CASSVGQGIEETQYF. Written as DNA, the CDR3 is TGTGCCAGCAGCGTAGGACAGGGGATTGAAGAGACCCAGTACTTC.

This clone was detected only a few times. As DNA, the CDR3 is TGCAGCGCCGCGACAGGGCCTGAAGCTTTCTTT. Translating gives CSAATGPEAFF. The J gene is TRBJ1-1, the V gene TRBV29-1, with 7 bases identical to TRBD1. Germline values: CDR1 SQVTM, CDR2 ANQGSEA. Germline trimming cut 7 bases from V and 6 bases from J; bases unmatched to any gene: 5. The CDR3 contains 11 residues.

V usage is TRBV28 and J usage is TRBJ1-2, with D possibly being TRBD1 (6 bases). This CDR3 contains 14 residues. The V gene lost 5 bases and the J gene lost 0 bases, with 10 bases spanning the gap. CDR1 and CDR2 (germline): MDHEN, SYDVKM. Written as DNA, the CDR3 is TGTGCCAGCAGTACCGGGACAACTAACTATGGCTACACCTTC. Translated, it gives CASSTGTTNYGYTF.

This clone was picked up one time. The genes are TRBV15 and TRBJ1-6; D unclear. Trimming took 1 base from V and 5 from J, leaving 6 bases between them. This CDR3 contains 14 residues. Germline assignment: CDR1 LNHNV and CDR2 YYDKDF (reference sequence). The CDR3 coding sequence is TGTGCCACCAGCAGAGCCGTAGATAATTCACCCCTCCACTTT. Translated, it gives CATSRAVDNSPLHF.

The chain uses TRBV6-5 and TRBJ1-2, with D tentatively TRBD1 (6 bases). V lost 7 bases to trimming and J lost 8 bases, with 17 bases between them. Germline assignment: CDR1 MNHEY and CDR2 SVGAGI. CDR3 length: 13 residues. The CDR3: CASNPGGAKGYTF. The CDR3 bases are TGTGCCAGCAACCCTGGGGGCGCGAAGGGCTACACCTTC.

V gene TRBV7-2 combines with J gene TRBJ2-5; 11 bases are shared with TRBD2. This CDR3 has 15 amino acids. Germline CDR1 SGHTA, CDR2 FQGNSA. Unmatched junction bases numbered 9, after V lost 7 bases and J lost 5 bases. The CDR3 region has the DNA TGTGCCAGCAATATAGCGGGAGGGCCGGGGGAGACCCAGTACTTC. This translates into CASNIAGGPGETQYF. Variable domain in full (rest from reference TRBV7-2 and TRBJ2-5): GAGVSQSPSNKVTEKGKDVELRCDPISGHTALYWYRQSLGQGLEFLIYFQGNSAPDKSGLPSDRFSAERTGGSVSTLTIQRTQQEDSAVYLCASNIAGGPGETQYFGPGTRLLVL.

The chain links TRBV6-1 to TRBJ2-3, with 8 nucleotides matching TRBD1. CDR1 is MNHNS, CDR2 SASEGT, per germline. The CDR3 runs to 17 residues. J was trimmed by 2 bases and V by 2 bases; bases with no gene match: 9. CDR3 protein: CASSEFRGRPVTDTQYF. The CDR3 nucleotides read TGTGCCAGCAGTGAATTCAGGGGGCGCCCCGTCACAGATACGCAGTATTTT.

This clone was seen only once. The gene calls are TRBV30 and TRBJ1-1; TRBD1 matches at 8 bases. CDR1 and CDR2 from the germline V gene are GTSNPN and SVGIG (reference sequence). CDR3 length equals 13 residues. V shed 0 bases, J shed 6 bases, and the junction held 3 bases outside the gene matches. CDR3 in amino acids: CAWSVQGEAEAFF. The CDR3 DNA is TGTGCCTGGAGTGTACAGGGGGAGGCTGAAGCTTTCTTT.

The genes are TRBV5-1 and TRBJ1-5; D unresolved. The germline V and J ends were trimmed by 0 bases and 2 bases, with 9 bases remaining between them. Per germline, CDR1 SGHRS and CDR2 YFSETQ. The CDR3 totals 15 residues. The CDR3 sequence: CASSLGSLGNQPQHF. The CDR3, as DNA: TGCGCCAGCAGCTTGGGGTCACTGGGCAATCAGCCCCAGCATTTT.